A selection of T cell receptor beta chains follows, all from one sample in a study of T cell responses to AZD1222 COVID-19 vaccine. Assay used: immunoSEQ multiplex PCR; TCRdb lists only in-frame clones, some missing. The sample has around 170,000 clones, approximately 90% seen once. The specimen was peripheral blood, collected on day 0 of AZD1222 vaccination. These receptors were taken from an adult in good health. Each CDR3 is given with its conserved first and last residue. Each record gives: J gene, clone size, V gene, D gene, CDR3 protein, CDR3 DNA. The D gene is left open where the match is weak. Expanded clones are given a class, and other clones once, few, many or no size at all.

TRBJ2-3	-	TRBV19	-	CASREAPDTQYF	TGTGCCAGTAGGGAGGCCCCAGATACGCAGTATTTT
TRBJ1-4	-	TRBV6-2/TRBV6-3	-	CASSPQEARGGPKLFF	TGTGCCAGCAGCCCCCAGGAGGCAAGGGGTGGGCCAAAACTGTTTTTT
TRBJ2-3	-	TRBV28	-	CASSVFLGGDTQYF	TGTGCCAGCAGTGTATTCCTCGGGGGCGATACGCAGTATTTT
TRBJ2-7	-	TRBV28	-	CASLRGWGEQYF	TGTGCCAGCCTCAGGGGTTGGGGGGAGCAGTACTTC
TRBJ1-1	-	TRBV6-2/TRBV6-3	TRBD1	CASSSTAGQGSTEAFF	TGTGCCAGCAGTTCTACTGCGGGACAGGGGAGCACTGAAGCTTTCTTT
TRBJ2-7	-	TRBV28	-	CASSFGISYEQYF	TGTGCCAGCAGTTTCGGGATCTCCTACGAGCAGTACTTC
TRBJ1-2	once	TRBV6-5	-	CASSYSQGNYGYTF	TGTGCCAGCAGTTACTCCCAGGGTAACTATGGCTACACCTTC
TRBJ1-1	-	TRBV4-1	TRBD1	CASSLPGQGGYEAFF	TGCGCCAGCAGCCTCCCAGGACAGGGAGGATACGAAGCTTTCTTT
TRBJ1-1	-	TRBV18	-	CASSRERHTEAFF	TGTGCCAGCTCACGAGAGAGGCACACTGAAGCTTTCTTT
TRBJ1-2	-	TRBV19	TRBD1	CASRLDRPNYGYTF	TGTGCCAGTAGGTTGGACAGGCCAAACTATGGCTACACCTTC
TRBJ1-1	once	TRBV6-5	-	CASSYGGYTEAFF	TGTGCCAGCAGTTACGGGGGTTACACTGAAGCTTTCTTT
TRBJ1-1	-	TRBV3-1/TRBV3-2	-	CASSQVVGTEAFF	TGTGCCAGCAGCCAAGTAGTGGGGACTGAAGCTTTCTTT
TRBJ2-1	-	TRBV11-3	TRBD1	CASSLAQGANEQFF	TGTGCCAGCAGCTTAGCACAGGGGGCCAATGAGCAGTTCTTC
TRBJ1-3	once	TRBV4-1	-	CASSQDSNSGNTIYF	TGCGCCAGCAGCCAAGACTCGAACTCTGGAAACACCATATATTTT
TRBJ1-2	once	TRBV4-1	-	CASSQAMTGDYGYTF	TGCGCCAGCAGCCAGGCTATGACAGGAGACTATGGCTACACCTTC
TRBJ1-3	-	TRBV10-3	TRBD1	CAIKGQVTSGNTIYF	TGTGCCATCAAGGGACAGGTAACCTCTGGAAACACCATATATTTT
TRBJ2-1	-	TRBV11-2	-	CASSLDQGPFNEQFF	TGTGCCAGCAGCCTAGACCAGGGCCCGTTTAATGAGCAGTTCTTC
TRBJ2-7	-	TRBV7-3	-	CASSLQGNEQYF	TGTGCCAGCAGCCTACAGGGTAACGAGCAGTACTTC
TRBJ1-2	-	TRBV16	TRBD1	CASSQSDRENYGYTF	TGTGCCAGCAGCCAATCAGACAGGGAAAACTATGGCTACACCTTC
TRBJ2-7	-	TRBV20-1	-	CSGKGGHEQYF	TGCAGCGGGAAGGGTGGCCACGAGCAGTACTTC
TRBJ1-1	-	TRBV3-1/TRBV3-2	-	CASSPKLLIGDTEAFF	TGTGCCAGCAGCCCCAAGTTACTGATCGGGGACACTGAAGCTTTCTTT
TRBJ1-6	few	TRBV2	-	CASSDRSSYNSPLHF	TGTGCCAGCAGCGACAGGAGCTCCTATAATTCACCCCTCCACTTT
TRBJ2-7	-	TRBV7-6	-	CASSLVIEGPPYEQYF	TGTGCCAGCAGCTTAGTAATTGAGGGGCCCCCCTACGAGCAGTACTTC
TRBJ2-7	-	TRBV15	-	CATSKPFSPYEQYF	TGTGCCACCAGCAAACCGTTTTCCCCTTACGAGCAGTACTTC
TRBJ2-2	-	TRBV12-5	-	CASGPQGNGELFF	TGTGCTAGTGGGCCTCAGGGTAACGGGGAGCTGTTTTTT
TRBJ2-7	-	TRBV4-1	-	CASSQDKQTYEQYF	TGCGCCAGCAGCCAAGATAAACAGACCTACGAGCAGTACTTC
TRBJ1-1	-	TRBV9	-	CASSVGGFPRNTEAFF	TGTGCCAGCAGCGTAGGGGGGTTCCCTAGGAACACTGAAGCTTTCTTT
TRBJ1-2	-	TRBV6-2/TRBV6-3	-	CASSYSITASGGYTF	TGTGCCAGCAGTTACTCGATAACAGCGAGCGGTGGCTACACCTTC
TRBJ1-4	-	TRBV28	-	CASSLGVGREKLFF	TGTGCCAGCAGTTTAGGGGTAGGGAGGGAAAAACTGTTTTTT
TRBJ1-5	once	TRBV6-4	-	CASSDSALQGWGNQPQHF	TGTGCCAGCAGTGACTCGGCGCTACAGGGATGGGGCAATCAGCCCCAGCATTTT
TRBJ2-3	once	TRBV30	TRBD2	CAWSPGLASTDTQYF	TGTGCCTGGAGTCCAGGACTAGCAAGCACAGATACGCAGTATTTT
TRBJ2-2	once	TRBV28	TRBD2	CASSSGYTGELFF	TGTGCCAGTTCTAGCGGGTACACCGGGGAGCTGTTTTTT
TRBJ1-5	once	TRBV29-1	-	CSVRGYANQPQHF	TGCAGCGTTAGGGGATATGCCAATCAGCCCCAGCATTTT
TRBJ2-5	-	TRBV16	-	CASSQEETQYF	TGTGCCAGCAGCCAGGAGGAGACCCAGTACTTC
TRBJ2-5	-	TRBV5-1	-	CASSRDRARGETQYF	TGCGCCAGCAGCAGGGACAGAGCCCGGGGGGAGACCCAGTACTTC
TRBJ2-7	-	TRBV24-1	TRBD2	CATSPLPGGEQYF	TGTGCCACCAGCCCTCTACCGGGGGGGGAGCAGTACTTC
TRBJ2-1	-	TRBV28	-	CASSSYSASSYNEQFF	TGTGCCAGCAGTTCCTACTCCGCCAGCTCCTACAATGAGCAGTTCTTC
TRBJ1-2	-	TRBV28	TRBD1	CASSLTWTGDYGYTF	TGTGCCAGCAGTTTAACTTGGACAGGGGACTATGGCTATACCTTC
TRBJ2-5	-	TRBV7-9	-	CASSLGGYQETQYF	TGTGCCAGCAGCTTAGGAGGTTACCAAGAGACCCAGTACTTC
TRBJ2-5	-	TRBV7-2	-	CASSPRTGIGVTQYF	TGTGCCAGCAGCCCGAGGACTGGGATCGGGGTGACCCAGTACTTC
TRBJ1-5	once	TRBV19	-	CASSIVGTGSNQPQHF	TGTGCCAGTAGTATAGTAGGTACAGGGAGCAATCAGCCCCAGCATTTT
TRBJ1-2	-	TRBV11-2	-	CASSSGVPSYGYTF	TGTGCCAGCAGCTCCGGGGTTCCCTCCTATGGCTACACCTTC
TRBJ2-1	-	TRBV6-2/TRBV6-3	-	CASSYSISVAPGNEQFF	TGTGCCAGCAGTTACTCGATCTCTGTAGCGCCGGGGAATGAGCAGTTCTTC
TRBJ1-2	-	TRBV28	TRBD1	CAIWTGALWMEGYTF	TGTGCCATATGGACAGGGGCCCTTTGGATGGAGGGCTACACCTTC